This T cell receptor beta chain stems from a study of T cells in Graves' hyperthyroidism and ophthalmopathy. Amplified TCR beta CDR3 regions came from RNA transcripts. RT-PCR in the first round (using the HTBI primer set) targeted the TCR CDR3. One entry per CDR3 protein results from TCRdb running MiXCR on the multiplex PCR reads. The table shows over 650,000 distinct CDR3 sequences, with roughly 46% occurring only once. General study results and limits: Blood also carried most thyroid clonotypes expanded above 0.001. Ophthalmopathy was distinguished from stable hyperthyroidism by 13 V-J signatures. With a median lead of approximately six months before onset, the model predicted ophthalmopathy.

This clonotype appeared many times. Its antigen is still unknown. Exclusion criteria comprised uncontrolled infection, other autoimmune disease, pregnancy or lactation. V was trimmed by 0 bases and J by 8 bases, leaving 2 bases between them. Per germline, CDR1 SGHDN and CDR2 FVKESK. This CDR3 region has 12 residues. Sequences were obtained from peripheral blood or thyroid tissue (not recorded which). The receptor was isolated from an adult man with Graves' disease, either hyperthyroidism or ophthalmopathy (not recorded which). V is TRBV14 and J is TRBJ1-6; no definite D call. DNA of the CDR3: TGTGCCAGCAGCCAAGAGGATTCACCCCTCCACTTT. It encodes CASSQEDSPLHF. The variable domain in full, with the rest retrieved from reference TRBV14 and TRBJ1-6, is EAGVTQFPSHSVIEKGQTVTLRCDPISGHDNLYWYRRVMGKEIKFLLHFVKESKQDESGMPNNRFLAERTGGTYSTLKVQPAELEDSGVYFCASSQEDSPLHFGNGTRLTVT.